This T cell receptor beta chain was recovered during a study of blood T cell repertoires in COVID-19. TCRdb keeps only in-frame clones here, not all; method: immunoSEQ multiplex PCR. The data hold 180,000 or so clones, with 87% observed a single time. The V gene's germline CDR1 is SNHLY and CDR2 FYNNEI. This CDR3 is 14 amino acids long. V was clipped by 6 bases and J by 9 bases; unmatched bases: 8. This clone was found once. The gene calls are TRBV2 and TRBJ1-6; 7 bases are a match to TRBD1. The sequence was collected from a man aged 35 to 55 with active or convalescent COVID-19. Sequenced material: peripheral blood. The DNA for the CDR3 is TGTGCCAGCAGAGAGACAGGGTTTGGTTCACCCCTCCACTTT. Translated, it gives CASRETGFGSPLHF.